One and the same sample provided the 26 T cell receptor beta chains below, sequenced in a study of CXCR3-negative and CXCR3-positive naive CD8 T cells. Findings and limits, study-wide: TRB CDR3s of CXCR3-positive naive cells were more hydrophobic than those of CXCR3-negative naive cells.

cDNA libraries for TRB were generated by 5' RACE incorporating UMI labels. TCRdb derives one entry per CDR3 protein from the 5' RACE reads, leaving out DNA. Recorded for this sample: about 150,000 distinct CDR3 sequences. For these TCRs, the target antigens are not known. The sample comprised naive CXCR3+ CD8+ T cells from blood. Subset in this sample: CD45RO-CCR7+CD27+CD95- naive CD8+ T cells expressing CXCR3 (TNR3+). These receptors were taken from a human donor in good health. Some clones in this sample may be carry-over from other donors' samples.

The V call is TRBV28, the J call TRBJ2-7; TCRdb selects TRBD1, and the lack of DNA leaves this call unchecked. The V gene's germline CDR1 is MDHEN and CDR2 SYDVKM. There are 14 residues in the CDR3. CDR3 region: CASGGGQTNYEQYF.

The rearrangement joins TRBV15 to TRBJ2-3; TCRdb proposes TRBD2, but this gene call is untestable without DNA. Germline loops: CDR1 LNHNV, CDR2 YYDKDF (reference sequence). This CDR3 is 16 amino acids long. CDR3 sequence reads: CATRQGSSGFRDTQYF.

The V call is TRBV6-2 or TRBV6-3, the J call TRBJ2-5; without DNA, the TCRdb call of TRBD1 cannot be checked. This CDR3 comprises 14 residues. Germline lookup yields CDR1 MNHEY and CDR2 SVGEGT. Here the CDR3 reads CASSPRDAPKTQYF.

This sequence joins TRBV5-4 and TRBJ2-7; TCRdb names TRBD2, which stays unverified in the absence of DNA. CDR1 is SGHNT and CDR2 is YYREEE in the germline V gene (reference sequence). The CDR3 loop spans 17 amino acids. This CDR3 reads CASSLGPGLEGSYEQYF.

The V gene is TRBV28, the J gene TRBJ2-2. The CDR3 is made up of 12 amino acids. The germline V gene has CDR1 MDHEN and CDR2 SYDVKM. The CDR3 sequence is CASSSFTGELFF.

The gene calls are TRBV10-1 and TRBJ1-1; there is no DNA to check the TCRdb D call of TRBD1. CDR1 and CDR2 from the germline V gene are WNHNN and SYGVQD (reference sequence). The CDR3 totals 14 residues. This CDR3 reads CASSESPGFTEAFF.

The rearrangement joins TRBV15 to TRBJ2-7. This CDR3 contains 11 residues. Germline V lookup: CDR1 LNHNV, CDR2 YYDKDF (reference sequence). CDR3 residues: CATSTSYEQYF.

The gene calls are TRBV25-1 and TRBJ1-1; lacking DNA, the TRBD1 call made by TCRdb goes unchecked. Germline-derived CDR1 and CDR2 are MGHDK and SYGVNS. The CDR3 has 16 amino acids. CDR3 residues: CASSYIDRGINTEVFF. The whole variable domain, remainder taken from reference TRBV25-1 and TRBJ1-1, is EADIYQTPRYLVIGTGKKITLECSQTMGHDKMYWYQQDPGMELHLIHYSYGVNSTEKGDLSSESTVSRIRTEHFPLTLESARPSHTSQYLCASSYIDRGINTEVFFGQGTRLTVV.

This sequence joins TRBV4-3 and TRBJ2-7; TCRdb's assignment of TRBD2 cannot be checked, as there is no DNA. The CDR3 sequence is 15 residues long. Germline assignment: CDR1 LGHNA and CDR2 YSLEER. The CDR3 protein is CASSELGSRGYEQYF.

This CDR3 is CSVDSGGVNTGELFF. The rearrangement joins TRBV29-1 to TRBJ2-2. This CDR3 region has 15 residues. Germline CDR1 is SQVTM and CDR2 is ANQGSEA.

The chain uses TRBV14 and TRBJ2-7; lacking DNA, the TRBD1 call made by TCRdb goes unchecked. CDR1 and CDR2 from the germline V gene are SGHDN and FVKESK. This CDR3 spans 12 amino acids. CDR3 in amino acids: CASSQSGHEQYF.

V is TRBV3-1 and J is TRBJ2-5. Germline V gene sequence: CDR1 LGHDT, CDR2 YNNKEL (reference sequence). This CDR3 spans 11 amino acids. The CDR3 sequence: CASSQGETQYF.

This chain connects TRBV12-3 or TRBV12-4 to TRBJ2-3. The CDR3 runs 15 residues. The CDR3 loop reads CASSLSLHGTDTQYF.

V usage is TRBV7-6 and J usage is TRBJ2-3; TCRdb indicates TRBD2, and absent DNA this call remains unverified. CDR1 SGHVS and CDR2 FNYEAQ come from the germline V gene. CDR3 length: 17 residues. CDR3 sequence reads: CASSLASGLTSTDTQYF.

This chain uses TRBV7-9 with TRBJ2-1; with no DNA, the TCRdb D assignment of TRBD2 cannot be verified. The CDR3 has 16 amino acids. Germline V lookup: CDR1 SEHNR, CDR2 FQNEAQ (reference sequence). The CDR3 sequence: CASSHPTSGGNNEQFF.

This chain uses TRBV9 with TRBJ1-2; with no DNA, the TCRdb D assignment of TRBD1 cannot be verified. Looked up from germline, CDR1 is SGDLS and CDR2 is YYNGEE. This CDR3 is 16 amino acids long. CDR3 in amino acids: CASSGGTQGANYGYTF.

V is TRBV27 and J is TRBJ1-5; the D call of TRBD1 rests on TCRdb alone, since no DNA is present to check it. Germline V gene lookup returns CDR1 MNHEY and CDR2 SMNVEV (reference sequence). CDR3 length: 16 amino acids. The CDR3 sequence is CASSPLPGDGNQPQHF.

The gene calls are TRBV7-9 and TRBJ1-1; the TRBD1 assignment by TCRdb is unverifiable without DNA. The CDR3 has 13 residues. CDR1 is SEHNR and CDR2 is FQNEAQ in the germline V gene (reference sequence). The CDR3 here is CASTPSGRAEAFF.

J is TRBJ1-2 and V is TRBV2; TCRdb's D call, TRBD1, is unchecked because there is no DNA. The germline V gene encodes CDR1 SNHLY and CDR2 FYNNEI. This CDR3 spans 13 amino acids. The CDR3: CASSETDRAGYTF.

The rearrangement uses TRBV10-3 and TRBJ2-1; no DNA is available, so the TRBD2 call from TCRdb remains unchecked. The CDR3 is 16 residues long. From germline, CDR1 is ENHRY and CDR2 SYGVKD. CDR3 in amino acids: CAIRGTSGSSYNEQFF.

The CDR3 sequence is CASSLLPGLYNEQFF. The J gene is TRBJ2-1, the V gene TRBV7-9; the D call from TCRdb, TRBD1, cannot be confirmed without DNA. Germline V gene data show CDR1 as SEHNR and CDR2 as FQNEAQ (reference sequence). The CDR3 sequence is 15 residues long.

This chain connects TRBV5-1 to TRBJ2-4; the D call of TRBD1 rests on TCRdb alone, since no DNA is present to check it. This CDR3 is 19 amino acids long. Germline V CDR1 and CDR2: SGHRS, YFSETQ. CDR3 sequence: CASSLVGQLEKLAKNIQYF.

The chain uses TRBV4-3 and TRBJ2-7; TCRdb's D gene call, TRBD1, goes unchecked for lack of DNA. This CDR3 is built from 14 residues. CDR1 and CDR2 (germline): LGHNA, YSLEER. The CDR3 sequence: CASSPGQVSYEQYF.

The chain recombines TRBV3-1 with TRBJ2-1. Germline V CDR1 and CDR2: LGHDT, YNNKEL (reference sequence). The CDR3 totals 15 residues. CDR3 protein: CASSRVLSSYNEQFF.

V usage is TRBV29-1 and J usage is TRBJ2-7. Germline CDR1 and CDR2: SQVTM and ANQGSEA. The CDR3 sequence is 15 residues long. The CDR3 loop is CSVVLSFHPSYEQYF.

The CDR3 here is CSVALTSPGYTF. The rearrangement uses TRBV29-1 and TRBJ1-2; TCRdb picks TRBD1, but there is no DNA to check that call. There are 12 residues in the CDR3. CDR1 SQVTM and CDR2 ANQGSEA come from the germline V gene. The complete variable domain, with remaining parts taken from reference TRBV29-1 and TRBJ1-2, reads SAVISQKPSRDICQRGTSLTIQCQVDSQVTMMFWYRQQPGQSLTLIATANQGSEATYESGFVIDKFPISRPNLTFSTLTVSNMSPEDSSIYLCSVALTSPGYTFGSGTRLTVV.